The next 27 T cell receptor beta chains were all read from a single sample in a study of tumor-infiltrating lymphocytes in oesophageal squamous cell carcinoma. TCRdb used MiXCR to reprocess the PCR reads, holding one entry per CDR3 protein. This sample has about 14,000 distinct CDR3 sequences; approximately 45% occur once, and the top ten carry around 42%. The material sequenced was blood. These receptors all stem from a male donor with esophageal squamous cell carcinoma.

This clonotype is a singleton in its sample. This chain connects TRBV7-9 to TRBJ2-6; D not certain. The DNA end is a closer match to TRBJ2-5, so the J assignment may be wrong. Germline-derived CDR1 and CDR2 are SEHNR and FQNEAQ (reference sequence). There are 15 residues in the CDR3. CDR3 sequence (DNA): TGTGCCAGCAGCTCCCTCCCATTAGCCCAAGAGACCCAGTACTTC. Translated, it gives CASSSLPLAQETQYF.

CDR3 protein: CASSPTGNTEAFF. DNA of the CDR3: TGTGCCAGCAGCCCCACCGGAAACACTGAAGCTTTCTTT. The chain joins TRBV3-1 to TRBJ1-1, with no clear D. This CDR3 region has 13 residues. Between the trimmed V and J ends, which lost 4 bases and 2 bases, there was a span of 8 bases. Per the germline V gene, CDR1 is LGHDT and CDR2 is YNNKEL (reference sequence).

The genes are TRBV7-9 and TRBJ2-5; the D is unclear. The J call may be wrong; the DNA end is better matched by TRBJ2-1. The germline V gene has CDR1 SEHNR and CDR2 FQNEAQ (reference sequence). The CDR3 has 13 residues. The CDR3 nucleotides are TGTGCCAGCAGCTTATACCAGCCTTATGAGCAGTTCTTC. It yields the protein CASSLYQPYEQFF.

The sample holds many counts of this clonotype. This clone may be a read error of a much larger clone one base away. J is TRBJ2-4 and V is TRBV27; 7 bases line up with TRBD1. Germline trimming cut 3 bases from V and 13 bases from J; bases unmatched to any gene: 12. This CDR3 spans 14 amino acids. Germline V gene data show CDR1 as MNHEY and CDR2 as SMNVEV (reference sequence). The CDR3 here is CASSFYRGWNEQYF. The CDR3 DNA reads TGTGCCAGCAGTTTCTACAGGGGATGGAATGAGCAGTACTTC.

The V and J genes are TRBV25-1 and TRBJ2-3; D call uncertain. Germline V CDR1 and CDR2: MGHDK, SYGVNS. The CDR3 spans 12 residues. V was cut by 3 bases and J by 6 bases, with 7 bases left in between. CDR3: CASSEDADTQYF. DNA of the CDR3: TGTGCCAGCAGTGAGGACGCGGATACGCAGTATTTT.

This clonotype was counted a single time. The junction departs from the called germline gene at one end, perhaps through a read error. This chain joins TRBV6-1 and TRBJ1-6; 12 positions agree with TRBD1. The CDR3 totals 20 residues. The germline CDR1 and CDR2 sequences are MNHNS and SASEGT. CDR3 bases: TGTGCCAGCAGTGAAGCGGGACAGGGGGCCCGGAGCTCCTATAATTCACCCCTCCACTTC. Its protein product is CASSEAGQGARSSYNSPLHF.

The rearrangement joins TRBV6-1 to TRBJ2-7, with 7 positions matching TRBD1. V shed 6 bases and J 8 bases; nucleotides not matched to a gene: 13. This CDR3 contains 14 residues. CDR1 is MNHNS and CDR2 is SASEGT in the germline V gene. The CDR3 DNA is TGTGCCAGCAGCCCGGGCCCCGACAGGGCCAAGCAGTACTTC. Translating it yields CASSPGPDRAKQYF.

This clonotype came up a few times. This chain joins TRBV7-2 and TRBJ2-5; 9 nucleotides match TRBD2. The end of the DNA aligns better with TRBJ2-1, so the J call may be wrong. Per germline, CDR1 SGHTA and CDR2 FQGNSA. The CDR3 covers 16 residues. The CDR3 loop reads CASSLDSGRGSNEQFF. The CDR3 DNA sequence: TGTGCCAGCAGCTTAGATAGCGGGAGAGGGAGCAATGAGCAGTTCTTC.

This clonotype came up a few times. CDR3 in DNA: TGTGCCAGCTCATCGGGCGGGACTGCCTCTGGAAACACCATATATTTT. Residues: CASSSGGTASGNTIYF. The chain is built from TRBV18 and TRBJ1-3, with D possibly being TRBD1 (5 bases). The CDR3 is 16 residues long. Germline V gene data show CDR1 as KGHSH and CDR2 as LQKENI. Trimming cost V 5 bases and J 0 bases, with 14 bases left between them.

This clonotype was recorded a few times. At one of its ends the junction is not consistent with the germline gene, which may arise from a read error. The chain employs TRBV7-6 and TRBJ2-4, with 14 bases that match TRBD2. The assigned J gene may be wrong: the sequence end matches TRBJ2-1 better. CDR3 length equals 15 residues. Germline assignment: CDR1 SGHVS and CDR2 FNYEAQ. CDR3 residues: CASSQGLAGADEQFF. CDR3 bases: TGTGCTAGCAGCCAGGGACTAGCGGGGGCGGATGAGCAGTTCTTC.

By share, this clonotype ranks as large (0.1 to 1%). In DNA, the CDR3 is TGTGCCAGCAGCAGGTACGGGAGGTCTTACAATGAGCAGTTCTTC. Amino acids: CASSRYGRSYNEQFF. The rearrangement links TRBV7-2 to TRBJ2-1, with TRBD2 identical over 7 bases. J was trimmed by 4 bases and V by 5 bases; bases with no gene match: 8. CDR3 length equals 15 residues. Germline assignment: CDR1 SGHTA and CDR2 FQGNSA.

CDR3 residues: CASSLEPRDRAFSGNTIYF. The CDR3 nucleotides read TGCGCCAGCAGCTTGGAGCCCCGGGACAGGGCTTTCTCTGGAAACACCATATATTTT. The chain carries TRBV5-1 and TRBJ1-3; 9 bases are shared with TRBD1. V was clipped by 0 bases and J by 0 bases; unmatched bases: 10. The CDR3 consists of 19 residues. The germline gives CDR1 SGHRS, CDR2 YFSETQ.

This clonotype is classed as medium-sized. This rearrangement joins TRBV7-2 to TRBJ2-7, with D perhaps TRBD2 (6 bases). CDR1 and CDR2 from the germline V gene are SGHTA and FQGNSA. The germline V and J ends were trimmed by 5 bases and 7 bases, with 18 bases remaining between them. The CDR3 runs 14 residues. The CDR3 region has the DNA TGTGCCAGCAGCCGCGGTGGCGGGGTGAGAGAGCAGTACTTC. Its translation: CASSRGGGVREQYF.

This clonotype is classed as hyperexpanded (1% or more). J is TRBJ2-4 and V is TRBV7-2; D is unresolved. Per the germline V gene, CDR1 is SGHTA and CDR2 is FQGNSA. CDR3 length: 15 residues. Between the trimmed V and J ends, which lost 5 bases and 6 bases, there was a span of 17 bases. CDR3 region: CASSPDHNKGNIQYF. The DNA for the CDR3 is TGTGCCAGCAGCCCAGACCACAACAAGGGAAACATTCAGTACTTC.

Of note for this clonotype: This could be a read error, since a much larger clone is one nucleotide away. This chain joins TRBV12-3 or TRBV12-4 and TRBJ1-4; D unresolved. The better agreement between TRBJ1-5 and the DNA end casts doubt on the J call. The CDR3 loop spans 13 amino acids. In DNA form, the CDR3 reads TGTGCCAGCAGTTTAGCGATCAATCAGCCCCAGCATTTT. Protein: CASSLAINQPQHF.

The CDR3: CASSLRGTENIQYF. The DNA for the CDR3 is TGTGCCAGCAGCTTAAGAGGGACAGAAAACATTCAGTACTTC. The chain employs TRBV7-9 and TRBJ2-4, with 7 bases fitting TRBD1. The CDR3 sequence is 14 residues long. CDR1 is SEHNR and CDR2 is FQNEAQ in the germline V gene (reference sequence). The V and J ends lost 2 bases and 5 bases, in that order; junction bases with no gene match: 3.

In the case of this clonotype: It may be a read error: a sequence one base away is much more abundant. The rearrangement joins TRBV11-2 to TRBJ2-7, with a possible D match to TRBD2 (5 bases). This CDR3 contains 12 residues. Germline loops: CDR1 SGHAT, CDR2 FQNNGV. This chain's CDR3 is CASSDNGLQPHF. CDR3 DNA: TGTGCCAGCAGCGATAACGGACTGCAACCGCACTTC.

J is TRBJ2-7 and V is TRBV27, with a weak D call TRBD1 (5 bases). With 6 bases removed from V and 0 bases from J, the gap between germline ends came to 15 bases. The CDR3 spans 15 residues. Germline-derived CDR1 and CDR2 are MNHEY and SMNVEV (reference sequence). Here the CDR3 DNA reads TGTGCCAGCAGGTATTTAGGGGCAGGCTCCTACGAGCAGTACTTC. It is translated as CASRYLGAGSYEQYF.

The chain joins TRBV10-1 to TRBJ2-5; D possibly corresponds to TRBD2 (5 bases). The assigned J gene may be wrong: the sequence end matches TRBJ2-1 better. Germline CDR1 and CDR2: WNHNN and SYGVQD (reference sequence). The CDR3 extends over 14 amino acids. The CDR3 protein is CASSEIATDNEQFF. The CDR3 DNA reads as TGCGCCAGCAGTGAGATAGCGACGGACAATGAGCAGTTCTTC.

The V gene is TRBV11-3, the J gene TRBJ2-4, with D possibly called TRBD1 or TRBD2 (6 bases each). V dropped 8 bases and J dropped 13 bases, with 27 bases sitting between them. The CDR3 runs 15 residues. CDR1 SGHNT and CDR2 YENEEA come from the germline V gene. The DNA for the CDR3 is TGTGCCAGCGCTCTGGATCGGGGGCCCTACAATGAGCAGTACTTC. Its translation: CASALDRGPYNEQYF. Combining the CDR3 with reference TRBV11-3 and TRBJ2-4 gives the whole variable domain EAGVVQSPRYKIIEKKQPVAFWCNPISGHNTLYWYLQNLGQGPELLIRYENEEAVDDSQLPKDRFSAERLKGVDSTLKIQPAELGDSAVYLCASALDRGPYNEQYFGAGTRLSVL.

The J gene is TRBJ2-4, the V gene TRBV2; TRBD1 might be the D (5 bases). The J call is doubtful: the DNA matches TRBJ2-5 better. Germline V gives CDR1 SNHLY, CDR2 FYNNEI. This CDR3 is 13 amino acids long. CDR3 sequence: CASSEAGQETQYF. The DNA of the CDR3 is TGTGCCAGCAGTGAGGCAGGGCAGGAGACCCAGTACTTC.

The gene calls are TRBV6-5 and TRBJ2-1; 9 bases are a match to TRBD1. The better agreement between TRBJ1-2 and the DNA end casts doubt on the J call. This CDR3 region has 15 residues. CDR1 and CDR2 from the germline V gene are MNHEY and SVGAGI. The CDR3 nucleotides are TGTGCCAGCAGTTACCTGGGACAGGGCAACTATGGCTACACCTTC. Protein: CASSYLGQGNYGYTF.

The chain carries TRBV27 and TRBJ2-2; tentatively, D is TRBD1 or TRBD2 (6 bases each). The CDR3 has 16 amino acids. Deletions cut 7 bases from V and 5 bases from J, with 20 bases between. CDR1 MNHEY and CDR2 SMNVEV come from the germline V gene (reference sequence). CDR3 in amino acids: CASIGGPGARTGELFF. In nucleotides, the CDR3 is TGTGCCAGCATCGGGGGTCCGGGGGCGCGAACCGGGGAGCTGTTTTTT.

This clonotype was seen many times. V and J are TRBV11-2 and TRBJ2-2; 13 bases agree with TRBD2. The germline V gene has CDR1 SGHAT and CDR2 FQNNGV. Trimming removed 5 bases from V and 8 bases from J; junction bases left unmatched: 8. The CDR3 sequence is 16 residues long. CDR3 loop: CASSPRTSGRTGELFF. CDR3 coding DNA: TGTGCCAGCAGCCCCCGGACTAGCGGGAGAACGGGGGAGCTGTTTTTT.

This rearrangement joins TRBV7-8 to TRBJ1-2; D is possibly TRBD1 (5 bases). The CDR3 totals 14 residues. Trimming took off 1 base at V and 0 bases at J, with 6 bases between the two ends. CDR1 is SGHVS and CDR2 is FQNEAQ in the germline V gene. The CDR3 loop is CASSLGGTNYGYTF. The CDR3 nucleotides read TGTGCCAGCAGCTTAGGGGGGACTAACTATGGCTACACCTTC.

This chain uses TRBV7-2 with TRBJ2-6; D may be TRBD1 (6 bases). Trimming removed 4 bases from V and 0 bases from J, with 10 bases in between. This CDR3 spans 16 amino acids. Looked up from germline, CDR1 is SGHTA and CDR2 is FQGNSA. The CDR3 region is CASSWGPTSGANVLTF. The CDR3 DNA follows: TGTGCCAGCAGCTGGGGGCCAACCTCTGGGGCCAACGTCCTGACTTTC. Variable domain in full (rest from reference TRBV7-2 and TRBJ2-6): GAGVSQSPSNKVTEKGKDVELRCDPISGHTALYWYRQSLGQGLEFLIYFQGNSAPDKSGLPSDRFSAERTGGSVSTLTIQRTQQEDSAVYLCASSWGPTSGANVLTFGAGSRLTVL.

The genes are TRBV7-2 and TRBJ2-1; D perhaps matches TRBD2 (6 bases). The DNA end lines up better with TRBJ2-7; the J call may be wrong. This CDR3 has 15 residues. Germline-derived CDR1 and CDR2 are SGHTA and FQGNSA. CDR3 bases: TGTGCCAGCAGCCAGAAGGGACGCGGGGCTAATGAGCAGTACTTC. Protein product: CASSQKGRGANEQYF.